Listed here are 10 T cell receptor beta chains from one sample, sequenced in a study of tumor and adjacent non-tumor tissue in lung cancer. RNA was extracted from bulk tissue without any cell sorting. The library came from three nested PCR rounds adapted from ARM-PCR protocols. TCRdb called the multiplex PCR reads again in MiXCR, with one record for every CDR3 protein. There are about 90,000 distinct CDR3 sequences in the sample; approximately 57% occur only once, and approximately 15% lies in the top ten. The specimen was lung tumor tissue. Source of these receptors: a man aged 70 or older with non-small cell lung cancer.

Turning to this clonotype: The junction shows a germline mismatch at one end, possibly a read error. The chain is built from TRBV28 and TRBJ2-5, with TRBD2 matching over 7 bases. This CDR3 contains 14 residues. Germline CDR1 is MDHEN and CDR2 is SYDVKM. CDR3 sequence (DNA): TGTGCCGGCAGTATCCAGGGAGGGAGGGAGACCCAGTACTTC. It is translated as CAGSIQGGRETQYF.

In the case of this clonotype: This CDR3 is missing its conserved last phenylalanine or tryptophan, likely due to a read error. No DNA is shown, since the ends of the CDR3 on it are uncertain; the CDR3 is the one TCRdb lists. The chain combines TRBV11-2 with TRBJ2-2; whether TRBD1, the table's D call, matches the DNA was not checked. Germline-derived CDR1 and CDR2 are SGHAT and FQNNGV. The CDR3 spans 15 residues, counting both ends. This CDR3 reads CVSSLLRGSTGELSL.

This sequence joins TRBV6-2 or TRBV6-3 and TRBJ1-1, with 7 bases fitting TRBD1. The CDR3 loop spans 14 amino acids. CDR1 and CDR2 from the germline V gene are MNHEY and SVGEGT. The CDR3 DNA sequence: TGTGTCTGCAGACGGACAGGAGATAACACTGAAGCTTTCTTT. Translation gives CVCRRTGDNTEAFF.

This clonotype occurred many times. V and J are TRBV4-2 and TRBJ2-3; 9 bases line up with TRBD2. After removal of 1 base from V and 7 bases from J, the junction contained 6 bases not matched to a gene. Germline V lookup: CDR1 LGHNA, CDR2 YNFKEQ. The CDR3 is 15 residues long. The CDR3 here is CASSQAGGGANTQYF. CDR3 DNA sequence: TGTGCCAGCAGCCAAGCTGGCGGGGGGGCAAATACGCAGTATTTT.

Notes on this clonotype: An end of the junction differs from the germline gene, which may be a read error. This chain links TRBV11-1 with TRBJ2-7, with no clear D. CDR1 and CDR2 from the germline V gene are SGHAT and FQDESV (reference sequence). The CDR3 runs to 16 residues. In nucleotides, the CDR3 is TGTGCCATCAGCCCAGGTCGAACCAGGAGTTCCTACGAGCAGCACTTC. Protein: CAISPGRTRSSYEQHF.

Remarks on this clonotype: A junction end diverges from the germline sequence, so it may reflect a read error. The CDR3: CASSSNGQGKRQEAQYF. The CDR3 DNA is TGTGCCAGCAGCTCGAATGGACAGGGAAAGCGGCAAGAGGCCCAGTACTTC. The chain uses TRBV11-2 and TRBJ2-5, with TRBD1 matching 8 bases. Germline CDR1 reads SGHAT; CDR2 reads FQNNGV. There are 17 residues in the CDR3.

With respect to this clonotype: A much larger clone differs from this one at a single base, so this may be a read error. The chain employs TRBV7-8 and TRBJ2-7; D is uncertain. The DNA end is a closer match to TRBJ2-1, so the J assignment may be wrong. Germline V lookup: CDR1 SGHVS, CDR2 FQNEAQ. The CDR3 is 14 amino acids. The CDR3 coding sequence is TGTGCCAGCAGCTTTCGGTCAAGGTCCTACGAGCAGTTCTTC. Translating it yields CASSFRSRSYEQFF.

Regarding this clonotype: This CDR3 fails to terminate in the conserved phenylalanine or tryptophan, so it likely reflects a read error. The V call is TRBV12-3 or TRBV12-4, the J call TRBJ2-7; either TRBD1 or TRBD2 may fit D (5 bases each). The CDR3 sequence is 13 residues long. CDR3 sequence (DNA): TGTGCCAACAGTTTGAGACAGTGGGACGAACAGTACCTC. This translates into CANSLRQWDEQYL.

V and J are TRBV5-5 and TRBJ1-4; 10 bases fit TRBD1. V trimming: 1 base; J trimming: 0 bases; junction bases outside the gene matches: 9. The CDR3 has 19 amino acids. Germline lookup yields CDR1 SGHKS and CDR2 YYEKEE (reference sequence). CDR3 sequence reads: CASSLTRTGGRATNEKLFF. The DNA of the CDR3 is TGTGCCAGCAGCTTGACCAGGACAGGGGGGAGAGCAACTAATGAAAAACTGTTTTTT. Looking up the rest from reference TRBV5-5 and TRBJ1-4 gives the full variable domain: DAGVTQSPTHLIKTRGQQVTLRCSPISGHKSVSWYQQVLGQGPQFIFQYYEKEERGRGNFPDRFSARQFPNYSSELNVNALLLGDSALYLCASSLTRTGGRATNEKLFFGSGTQLSVL.

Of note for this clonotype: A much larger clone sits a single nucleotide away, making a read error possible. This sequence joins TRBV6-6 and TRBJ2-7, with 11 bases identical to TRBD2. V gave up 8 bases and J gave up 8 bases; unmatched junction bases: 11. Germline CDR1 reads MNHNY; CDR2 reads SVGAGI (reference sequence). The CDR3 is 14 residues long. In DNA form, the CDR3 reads TGTGCCAGCCACAAACTAGCGGGGGACCACAAGCAGTACTTC. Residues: CASHKLAGDHKQYF.